The clone carrying this TCR beta chain came up once. What it recognizes is unknown. This specimen belongs to a study of Ad26.COV2.S vaccination and SARS-CoV-2 variants. Noted treatment: roughly 20 received Ad26.COV2.S at low or high dose, single or two shots; a few received placebo; per-sample allocation not given. Vaccine and placebo recipients were sampled on day 63 after the first injection. Points from the study as a whole: There was reportedly substantial breadth in spike-specific CD8+ and CD4+ T cell responses after vaccination.

Between the trimmed V and J ends, which lost 1 base and 6 bases, there was a span of 19 bases. The V gene's germline CDR1 is LGHNA and CDR2 YNFKEQ. This CDR3 has 16 residues. Assay used: immunoSEQ multiplex PCR; TCRdb lists only in-frame clones, some missing. The sample consists of more than 350,000 clones, 80% to 95% of them appearing once. The TCR sequence derives from a person between 18 and 59 years old who received the Ad26.COV2.S COVID-19 vaccine or a placebo. Sample: peripheral blood, taken in a trial of Ad26.COV2.S vaccine versus placebo. This rearrangement joins TRBV4-2 to TRBJ2-7; no firm D call. CDR3: CASSQAQALMAGEQYF. CDR3 DNA: TGTGCCAGCAGCCAAGCGCAGGCCTTAATGGCCGGCGAGCAGTACTTC.